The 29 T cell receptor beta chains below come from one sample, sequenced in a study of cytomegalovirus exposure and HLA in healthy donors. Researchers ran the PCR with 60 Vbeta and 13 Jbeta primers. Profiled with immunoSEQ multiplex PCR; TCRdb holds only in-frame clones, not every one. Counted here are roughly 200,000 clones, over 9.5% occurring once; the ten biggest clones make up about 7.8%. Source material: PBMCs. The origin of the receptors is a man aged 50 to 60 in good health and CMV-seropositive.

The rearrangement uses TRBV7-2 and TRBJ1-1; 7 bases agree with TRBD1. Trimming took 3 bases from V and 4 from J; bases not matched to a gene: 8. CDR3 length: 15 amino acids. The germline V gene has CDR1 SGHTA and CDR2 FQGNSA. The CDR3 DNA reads TGTGCCAGCAGCTTCTCGACAGGGATCCCCACTGAAGCTTTCTTT. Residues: CASSFSTGIPTEAFF. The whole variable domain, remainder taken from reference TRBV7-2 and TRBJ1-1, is GAGVSQSPSNKVTEKGKDVELRCDPISGHTALYWYRQSLGQGLEFLIYFQGNSAPDKSGLPSDRFSAERTGGSVSTLTIQRTQQEDSAVYLCASSFSTGIPTEAFFGQGTRLTVV.

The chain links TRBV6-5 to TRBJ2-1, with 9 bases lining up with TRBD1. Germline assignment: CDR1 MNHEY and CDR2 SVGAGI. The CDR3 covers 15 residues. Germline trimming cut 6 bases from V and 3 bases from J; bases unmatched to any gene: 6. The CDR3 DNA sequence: TGTGCCAGCAGGGCCGGGGGACAGGGCTACAATGAGCAGTTCTTC. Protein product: CASRAGGQGYNEQFF.

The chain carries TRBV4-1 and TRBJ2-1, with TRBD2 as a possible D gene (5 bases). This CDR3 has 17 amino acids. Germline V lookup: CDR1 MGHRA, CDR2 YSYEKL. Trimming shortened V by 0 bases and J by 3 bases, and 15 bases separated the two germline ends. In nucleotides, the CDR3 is TGCGCCAGCAGCCAAGATCCCAGCGGCAGTAGCTACAATGAGCAGTTCTTC. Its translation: CASSQDPSGSSYNEQFF.

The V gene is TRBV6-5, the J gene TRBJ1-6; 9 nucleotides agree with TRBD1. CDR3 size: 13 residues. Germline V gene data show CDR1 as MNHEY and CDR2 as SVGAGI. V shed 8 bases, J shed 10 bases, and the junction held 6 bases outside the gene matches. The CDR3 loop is CASWGQGASPLHF. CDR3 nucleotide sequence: TGTGCCAGCTGGGGACAGGGTGCGTCACCCCTCCACTTT.

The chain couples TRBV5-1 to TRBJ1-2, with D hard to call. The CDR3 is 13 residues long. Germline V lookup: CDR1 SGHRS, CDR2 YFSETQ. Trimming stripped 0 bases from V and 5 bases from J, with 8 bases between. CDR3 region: CASSLAGEYGYTF. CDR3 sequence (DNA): TGCGCCAGCAGCTTGGCCGGGGAGTATGGCTACACCTTC.

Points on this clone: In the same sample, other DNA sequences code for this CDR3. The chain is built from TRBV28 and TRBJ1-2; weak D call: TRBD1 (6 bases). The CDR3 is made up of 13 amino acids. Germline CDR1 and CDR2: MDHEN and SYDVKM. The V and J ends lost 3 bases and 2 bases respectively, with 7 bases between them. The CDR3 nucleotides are TGTGCCAGCAGTTTTGGACAGAACTATGGCTACACCTTC. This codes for CASSFGQNYGYTF.

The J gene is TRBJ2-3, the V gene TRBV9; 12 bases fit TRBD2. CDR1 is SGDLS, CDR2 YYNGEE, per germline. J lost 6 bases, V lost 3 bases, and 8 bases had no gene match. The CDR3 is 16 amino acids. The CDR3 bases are TGTGCCAGCAGCGGACGGTGGACTAGCGGGGTGGATACGCAGTATTTT. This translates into CASSGRWTSGVDTQYF.

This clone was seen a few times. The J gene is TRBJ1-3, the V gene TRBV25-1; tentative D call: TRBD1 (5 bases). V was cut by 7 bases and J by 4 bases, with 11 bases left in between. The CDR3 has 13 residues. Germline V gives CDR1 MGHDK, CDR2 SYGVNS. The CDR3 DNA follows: TGTGCCAGCATAGGGGTGGCCGGAAACACCATATATTTT. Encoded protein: CASIGVAGNTIYF. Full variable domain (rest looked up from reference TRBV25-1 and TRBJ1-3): EADIYQTPRYLVIGTGKKITLECSQTMGHDKMYWYQQDPGMELHLIHYSYGVNSTEKGDLSSESTVSRIRTEHFPLTLESARPSHTSQYLCASIGVAGNTIYFGEGSWLTVV.

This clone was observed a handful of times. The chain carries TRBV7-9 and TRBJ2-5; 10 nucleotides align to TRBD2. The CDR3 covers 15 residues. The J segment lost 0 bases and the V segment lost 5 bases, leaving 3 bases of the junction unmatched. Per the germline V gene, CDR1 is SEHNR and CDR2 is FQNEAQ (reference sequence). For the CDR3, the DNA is TGTGCCAGCAGCCGTAGCGGGGGGTACCAAGAGACCCAGTACTTC. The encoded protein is CASSRSGGYQETQYF.

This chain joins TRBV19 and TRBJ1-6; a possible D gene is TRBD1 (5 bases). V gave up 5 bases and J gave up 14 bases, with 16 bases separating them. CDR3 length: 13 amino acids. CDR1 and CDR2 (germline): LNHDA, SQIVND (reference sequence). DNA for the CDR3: TGTGCCAGTAGTTCACGGTGGAGGGGAACCCTCCACTTT. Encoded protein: CASSSRWRGTLHF.

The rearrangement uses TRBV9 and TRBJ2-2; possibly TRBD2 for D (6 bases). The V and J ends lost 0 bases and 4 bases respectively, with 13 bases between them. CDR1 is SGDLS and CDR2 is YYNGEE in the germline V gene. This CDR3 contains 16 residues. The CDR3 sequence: CASSVGGLGSTGELFF. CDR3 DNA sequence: TGTGCCAGCAGCGTAGGGGGACTCGGGAGCACCGGGGAGCTGTTTTTT.

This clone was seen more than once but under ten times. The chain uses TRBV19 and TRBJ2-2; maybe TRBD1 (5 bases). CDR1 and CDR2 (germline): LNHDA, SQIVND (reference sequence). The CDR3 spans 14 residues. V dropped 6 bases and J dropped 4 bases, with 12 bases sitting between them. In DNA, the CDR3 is TGTGCCAGTAGCCCTAGACAGTTCACCGGGGAGCTGTTTTTT. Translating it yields CASSPRQFTGELFF.

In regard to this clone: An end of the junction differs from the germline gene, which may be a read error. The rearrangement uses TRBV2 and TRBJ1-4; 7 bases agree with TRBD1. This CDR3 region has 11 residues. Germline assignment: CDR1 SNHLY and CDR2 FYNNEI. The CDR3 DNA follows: TGTGCCAGCACTAGGGACAGCCACCCGGTTTTT. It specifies CASTRDSHPVF.

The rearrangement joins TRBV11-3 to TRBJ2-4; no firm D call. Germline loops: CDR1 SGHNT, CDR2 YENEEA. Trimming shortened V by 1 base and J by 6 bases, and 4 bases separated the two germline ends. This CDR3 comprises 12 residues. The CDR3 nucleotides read TGTGCCAGCAGCTTAGGGGCAAACATTCAGTACTTC. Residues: CASSLGANIQYF.

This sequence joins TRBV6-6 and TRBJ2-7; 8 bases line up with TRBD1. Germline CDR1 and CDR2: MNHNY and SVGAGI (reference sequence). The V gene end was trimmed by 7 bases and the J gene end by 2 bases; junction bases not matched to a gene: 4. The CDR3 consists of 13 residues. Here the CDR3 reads CASTGQGTYEQYF. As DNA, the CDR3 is TGTGCCAGCACCGGACAGGGCACCTACGAGCAGTACTTC.

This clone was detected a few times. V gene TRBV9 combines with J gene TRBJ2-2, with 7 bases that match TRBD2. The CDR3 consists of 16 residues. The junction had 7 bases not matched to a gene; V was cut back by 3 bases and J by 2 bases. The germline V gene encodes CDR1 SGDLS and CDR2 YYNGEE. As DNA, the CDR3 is TGTGCCAGCAGCGACCCCGGGGGGTCAAACACCGGGGAGCTGTTTTTT. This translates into CASSDPGGSNTGELFF.

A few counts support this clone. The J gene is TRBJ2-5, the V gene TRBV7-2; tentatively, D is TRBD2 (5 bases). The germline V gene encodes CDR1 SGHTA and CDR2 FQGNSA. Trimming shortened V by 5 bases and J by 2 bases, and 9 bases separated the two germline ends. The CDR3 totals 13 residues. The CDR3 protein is CASSPRAQETQYF. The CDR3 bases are TGTGCCAGCAGCCCGCGGGCGCAAGAGACCCAGTACTTC. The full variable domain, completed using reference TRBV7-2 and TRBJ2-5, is GAGVSQSPSNKVTEKGKDVELRCDPISGHTALYWYRQSLGQGLEFLIYFQGNSAPDKSGLPSDRFSAERTGGSVSTLTIQRTQQEDSAVYLCASSPRAQETQYFGPGTRLLVL.

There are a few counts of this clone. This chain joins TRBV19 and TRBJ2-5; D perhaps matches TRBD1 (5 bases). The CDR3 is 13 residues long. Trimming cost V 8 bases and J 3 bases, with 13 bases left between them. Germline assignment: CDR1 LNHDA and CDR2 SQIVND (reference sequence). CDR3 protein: CASGRVGEETQYF. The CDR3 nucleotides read TGTGCCAGTGGCAGGGTTGGGGAAGAGACCCAGTACTTC. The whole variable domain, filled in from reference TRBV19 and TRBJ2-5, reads DGGITQSPKYLFRKEGQNVTLSCEQNLNHDAMYWYRQDPGQGLRLIYYSQIVNDFQKGDIAEGYSVSREKKESFPLTVTSAQKNPTAFYLCASGRVGEETQYFGPGTRLLVL.

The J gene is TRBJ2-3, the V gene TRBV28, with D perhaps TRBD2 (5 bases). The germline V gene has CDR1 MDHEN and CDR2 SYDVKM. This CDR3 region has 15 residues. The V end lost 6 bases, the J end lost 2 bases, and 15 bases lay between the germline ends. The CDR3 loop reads CASSPRGQATDTQYF. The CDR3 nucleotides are TGTGCCAGCAGCCCCCGAGGGCAGGCCACAGATACGCAGTATTTT.

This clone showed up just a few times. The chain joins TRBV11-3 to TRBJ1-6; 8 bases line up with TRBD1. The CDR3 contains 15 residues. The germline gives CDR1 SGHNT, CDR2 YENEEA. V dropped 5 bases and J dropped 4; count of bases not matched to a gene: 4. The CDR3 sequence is CASSGQGLYNSPLHF. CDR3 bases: TGTGCCAGCAGCGGACAGGGTTTATATAATTCACCCCTCCACTTT.

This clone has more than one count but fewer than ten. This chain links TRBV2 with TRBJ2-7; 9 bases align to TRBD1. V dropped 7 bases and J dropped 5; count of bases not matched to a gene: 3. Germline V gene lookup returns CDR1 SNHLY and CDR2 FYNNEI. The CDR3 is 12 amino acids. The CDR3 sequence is CASTRTGDEQYF. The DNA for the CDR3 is TGTGCCAGCACCCGGACAGGGGACGAGCAGTACTTC.

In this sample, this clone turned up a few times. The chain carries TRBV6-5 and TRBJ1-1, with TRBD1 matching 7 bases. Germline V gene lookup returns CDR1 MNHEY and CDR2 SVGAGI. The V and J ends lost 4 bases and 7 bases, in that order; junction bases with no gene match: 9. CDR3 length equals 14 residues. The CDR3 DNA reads TGTGCCAGCAGTTTACGACAGGGCGTACATGAAGCTTTCTTT. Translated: CASSLRQGVHEAFF.

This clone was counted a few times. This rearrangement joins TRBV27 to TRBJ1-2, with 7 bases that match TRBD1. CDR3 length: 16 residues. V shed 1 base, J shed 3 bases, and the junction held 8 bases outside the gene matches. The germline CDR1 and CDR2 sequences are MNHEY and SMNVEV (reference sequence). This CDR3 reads CASSLYRGSRDYGYTF. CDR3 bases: TGTGCCAGCAGTTTATACAGGGGAAGCCGCGACTATGGCTACACCTTC.

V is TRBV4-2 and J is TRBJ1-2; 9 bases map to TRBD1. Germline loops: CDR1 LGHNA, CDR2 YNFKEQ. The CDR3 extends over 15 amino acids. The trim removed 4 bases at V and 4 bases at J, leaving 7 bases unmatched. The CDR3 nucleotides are TGTGCCAGCAGCCCACGACAGGGGGGAGCCTATGGCTACACCTTC. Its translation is CASSPRQGGAYGYTF.

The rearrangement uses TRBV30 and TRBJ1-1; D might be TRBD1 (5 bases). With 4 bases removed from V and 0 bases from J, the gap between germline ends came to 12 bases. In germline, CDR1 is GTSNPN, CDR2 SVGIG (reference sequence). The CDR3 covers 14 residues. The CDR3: CAWTKGPMNTEAFF. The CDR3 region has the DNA TGTGCCTGGACGAAGGGGCCCATGAACACTGAAGCTTTCTTT.

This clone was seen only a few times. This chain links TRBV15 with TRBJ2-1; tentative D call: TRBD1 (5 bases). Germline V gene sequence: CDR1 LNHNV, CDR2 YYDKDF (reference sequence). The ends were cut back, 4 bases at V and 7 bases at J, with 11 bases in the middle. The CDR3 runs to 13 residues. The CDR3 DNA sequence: TGTGCCACCAGCACGGCTCGACAGAATGAGCAGTTCTTC. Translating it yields CATSTARQNEQFF.

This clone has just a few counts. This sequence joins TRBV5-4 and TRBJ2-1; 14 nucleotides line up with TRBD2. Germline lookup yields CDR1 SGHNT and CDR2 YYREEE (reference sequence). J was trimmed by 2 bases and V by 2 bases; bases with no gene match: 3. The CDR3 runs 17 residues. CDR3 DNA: TGTGCCAGCAGCTTCGGGACTAGCGGGGGTACCTACAATGAGCAGTTCTTC. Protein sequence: CASSFGTSGGTYNEQFF.

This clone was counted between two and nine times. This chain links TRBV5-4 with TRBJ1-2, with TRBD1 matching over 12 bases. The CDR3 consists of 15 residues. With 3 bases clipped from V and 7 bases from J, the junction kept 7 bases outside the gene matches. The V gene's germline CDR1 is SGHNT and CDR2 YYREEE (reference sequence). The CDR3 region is CASSSPGQGAFGYTF. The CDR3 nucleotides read TGTGCCAGCAGCTCTCCGGGACAGGGGGCGTTTGGCTACACCTTC.

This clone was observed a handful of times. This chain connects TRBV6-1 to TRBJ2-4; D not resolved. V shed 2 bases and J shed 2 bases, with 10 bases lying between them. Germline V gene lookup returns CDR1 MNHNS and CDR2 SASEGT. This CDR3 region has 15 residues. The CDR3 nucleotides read TGTGCCAGCAGTGAACGTGGCGGCACCAAAAACATTCAGTACTTC. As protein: CASSERGGTKNIQYF.